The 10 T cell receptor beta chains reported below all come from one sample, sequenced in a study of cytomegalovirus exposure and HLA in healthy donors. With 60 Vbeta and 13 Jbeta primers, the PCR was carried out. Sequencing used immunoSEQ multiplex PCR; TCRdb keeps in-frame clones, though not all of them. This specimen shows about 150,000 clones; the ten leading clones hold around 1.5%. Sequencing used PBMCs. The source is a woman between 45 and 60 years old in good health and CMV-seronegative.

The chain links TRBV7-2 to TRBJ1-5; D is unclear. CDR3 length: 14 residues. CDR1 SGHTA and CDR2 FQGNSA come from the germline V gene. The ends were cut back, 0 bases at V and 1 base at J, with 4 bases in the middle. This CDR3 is CASSLAQSNQPQHF. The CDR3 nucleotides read TGTGCCAGCAGCTTAGCGCAGAGCAATCAGCCCCAGCATTTT.

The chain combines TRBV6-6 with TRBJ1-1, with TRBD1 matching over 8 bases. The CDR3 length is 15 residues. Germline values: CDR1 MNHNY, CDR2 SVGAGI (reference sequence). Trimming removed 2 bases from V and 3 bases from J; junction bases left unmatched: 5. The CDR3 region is CASSYPTGVDTEAFF. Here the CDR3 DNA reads TGTGCCAGCAGTTACCCGACAGGGGTCGACACTGAAGCTTTCTTT.

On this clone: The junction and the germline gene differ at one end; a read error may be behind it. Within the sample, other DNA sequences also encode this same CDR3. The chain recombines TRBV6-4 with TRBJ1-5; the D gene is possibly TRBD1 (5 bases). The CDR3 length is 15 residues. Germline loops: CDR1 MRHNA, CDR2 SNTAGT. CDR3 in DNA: TGTGCCAGCAGATCCGGCCTTACAGGTTATCAACCCCAGCATTTT. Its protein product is CASRSGLTGYQPQHF.

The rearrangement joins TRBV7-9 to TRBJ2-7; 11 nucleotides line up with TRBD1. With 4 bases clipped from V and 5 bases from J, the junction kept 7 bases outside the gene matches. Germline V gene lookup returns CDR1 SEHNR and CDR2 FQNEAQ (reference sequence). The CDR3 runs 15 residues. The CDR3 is CASSSGQGASHEQYF. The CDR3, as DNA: TGTGCCAGCAGCTCCGGACAGGGGGCTTCTCACGAGCAGTACTTC.

For the CDR3, the DNA is TGCGCCAGCAGCCAAGGCCCCGGAGGCCATAGCTATGGCTACACCTTC. Translation gives CASSQGPGGHSYGYTF. V usage is TRBV4-1 and J usage is TRBJ1-2; no reliable D call. Trimming removed 1 base from V and 4 bases from J, with 16 bases in between. CDR3 length: 16 residues. Germline values: CDR1 MGHRA, CDR2 YSYEKL.

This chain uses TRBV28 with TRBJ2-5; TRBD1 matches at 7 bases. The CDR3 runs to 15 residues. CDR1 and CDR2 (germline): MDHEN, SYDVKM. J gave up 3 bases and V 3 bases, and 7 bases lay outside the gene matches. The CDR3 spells CASSFLQGPKETQYF. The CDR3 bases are TGTGCCAGCAGTTTTTTACAGGGGCCAAAAGAGACCCAGTACTTC.

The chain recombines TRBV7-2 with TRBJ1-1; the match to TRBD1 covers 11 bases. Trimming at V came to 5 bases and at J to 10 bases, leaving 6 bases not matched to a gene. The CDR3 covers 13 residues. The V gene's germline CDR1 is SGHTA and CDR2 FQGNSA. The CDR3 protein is CASSPGQGVGAFF. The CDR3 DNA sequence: TGTGCCAGCAGCCCGGGACAGGGGGTTGGAGCTTTCTTT.

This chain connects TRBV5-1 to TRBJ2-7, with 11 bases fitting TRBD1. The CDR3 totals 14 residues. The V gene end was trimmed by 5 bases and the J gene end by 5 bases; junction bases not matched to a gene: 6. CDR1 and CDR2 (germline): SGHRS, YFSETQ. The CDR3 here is CASRGQGVSHEQYF. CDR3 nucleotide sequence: TGCGCCAGCAGGGGACAGGGGGTATCCCACGAGCAGTACTTC.

The CDR3 DNA reads TGCGCCAGCAGCCCGGGACTGACTAGACCTAATACGCAGTATTTT. Its protein is CASSPGLTRPNTQYF. The chain recombines TRBV5-1 with TRBJ2-3; a weak D match, TRBD2 (6 bases). In germline, CDR1 is SGHRS, CDR2 YFSETQ. CDR3 length: 15 residues. V lost 4 bases to trimming and J lost 7 bases, with 19 bases between them.

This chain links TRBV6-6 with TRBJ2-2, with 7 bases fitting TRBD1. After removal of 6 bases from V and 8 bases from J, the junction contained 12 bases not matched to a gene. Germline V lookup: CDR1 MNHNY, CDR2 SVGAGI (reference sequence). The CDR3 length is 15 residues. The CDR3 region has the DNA TGTGCCAGCAGACAGGGGCAATATTCTGTGGGGGAGCTGTTTTTT. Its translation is CASRQGQYSVGELFF.